Presented here are 22 T cell receptor beta chains from one specimen sequenced in a study of T cell responses to AZD1222 COVID-19 vaccine. Sequencing was performed with immunoSEQ multiplex PCR; in TCRdb, only in-frame clones are kept and a portion is missing. This sample yields about 120,000 clones, of which over 75% are seen a single time; 3.5% to 5% belongs to the top ten. Material: peripheral blood, obtained on day 0 of MenACWY control vaccination. These receptor sequences come from an adult in good health.

This rearrangement joins TRBV28 to TRBJ1-2; 7 nucleotides agree with TRBD1. This CDR3 has 13 residues. Germline V gives CDR1 MDHEN, CDR2 SYDVKM. Trimming removed 7 bases from V and 7 bases from J; junction bases left unmatched: 9. In nucleotides, the CDR3 is TGTGCCAGCACGCTACAGGGGAGGGGTGGCTACACCTTC. Its protein product is CASTLQGRGGYTF.

The rearrangement uses TRBV14 and TRBJ2-4, with a tentative D call TRBD1 (6 bases). Germline lookup yields CDR1 SGHDN and CDR2 FVKESK. The CDR3 has 20 residues. Trimming took off 0 bases at V and 3 bases at J, with 24 bases between the two ends. CDR3 sequence: CASSQERLFLGGRDKNIQYF. In nucleotides, the CDR3 is TGTGCCAGCAGCCAAGAGCGCCTCTTTCTTGGGGGCCGTGACAAAAACATTCAGTACTTC.

The J gene is TRBJ1-2, the V gene TRBV29-1, with 9 nucleotides matching TRBD1. The CDR3 has 15 residues. J was trimmed by 1 base and V by 4 bases; bases with no gene match: 7. Looked up from germline, CDR1 is SQVTM and CDR2 is ANQGSEA. The CDR3 region is CSVGGGQGYNYGYTF. In DNA, the CDR3 is TGCAGCGTTGGGGGGGGACAGGGATATAACTATGGCTACACCTTC.

This clone was detected only once. The CDR3 here is CASRATGSGNTIYF. The CDR3 nucleotides read TGTGCCAGCAGGGCGACAGGATCTGGAAACACCATATATTTT. The chain links TRBV28 to TRBJ1-3, with D maybe TRBD1 (6 bases). The CDR3 extends over 14 amino acids. The germline V gene has CDR1 MDHEN and CDR2 SYDVKM. V gave up 6 bases and J gave up 1 base, with 10 bases separating them.

This clone occurred once. The gene calls are TRBV3-1 (or the pseudogene TRBV3-2) and TRBJ1-3; possible D gene TRBD1, 6 bases. Trimming shortened V by 2 bases and J by 4 bases, and 24 bases separated the two germline ends. This CDR3 contains 19 residues. Germline values: CDR1 LGHDT, CDR2 YNNKEL (reference sequence). CDR3 amino acids: CASSQRYGGRRHQGNTIYF. The CDR3 nucleotides read TGTGCCAGCAGCCAAAGATATGGGGGCCGACGCCACCAGGGAAACACCATATATTTT.

V gene TRBV6-5 combines with J gene TRBJ1-2; 8 positions match TRBD1. The CDR3 loop spans 15 amino acids. Trimming at V came to 5 bases and at J to 2 bases, leaving 7 bases not matched to a gene. CDR1 is MNHEY and CDR2 is SVGAGI in the germline V gene. The CDR3 DNA sequence: TGTGCCAGCAGTCCTTCAGGGGGCGCGAACTATGGCTACACCTTC. Protein sequence: CASSPSGGANYGYTF.

This clone was recorded only once. The chain carries TRBV15 and TRBJ2-2; 8 bases agree with TRBD2. The CDR3 loop spans 17 amino acids. Germline values: CDR1 LNHNV, CDR2 YYDKDF (reference sequence). The junction had 10 bases not matched to a gene; V was cut back by 3 bases and J by 4 bases. CDR3 nucleotide sequence: TGTGCCACCAGCAGCCTGTCAACTAGCGGACCCACCGGGGAGCTGTTTTTT. Protein: CATSSLSTSGPTGELFF.

The V call is TRBV7-2, the J call TRBJ2-1, with 8 positions matching TRBD2. Trimming took 0 bases from V and 5 from J; bases not matched to a gene: 12. The germline V gene has CDR1 SGHTA and CDR2 FQGNSA. The CDR3 is 18 residues long. The CDR3: CASSLARRGGGSHNEQFF. The CDR3 bases are TGTGCCAGCAGCTTAGCGCGTCGGGGCGGGGGGTCTCACAATGAGCAGTTCTTC.

The J gene is TRBJ2-1, the V gene TRBV10-3; perhaps D is TRBD1 or TRBD2 (5 bases each). This CDR3 contains 15 residues. V dropped 6 bases and J dropped 4 bases, with 16 bases sitting between them. Germline CDR1 and CDR2: ENHRY and SYGVKD. The DNA of the CDR3 is TGTGCCATCAGCCCGTTAAAGGGGAGATACAATGAGCAGTTCTTC. Translated, it gives CAISPLKGRYNEQFF.

V is TRBV21-1 and J is TRBJ1-4; TRBD1 reflects the table's D call only, with no check against the DNA. TRBV21-1 is shown as a pseudogene. This CDR3 has 21 residues. CDR3 in DNA: TGTGCCAGCAGCACTAAGGAACCGGGACAGGGGGCGCGCTGGGGTATCGAAAAACTGTTTTTT. Amino acid sequence: CASSTKEPGQGARWGIEKLFF.

CDR3 DNA: TGTGCCAGCAGCTTAGACATGTTGAACACTGAAGCTTTCTTT. Encoded protein: CASSLDMLNTEAFF. The gene calls are TRBV6-6 and TRBJ1-1, with D unclear. The CDR3 extends over 14 amino acids. V was trimmed by 6 bases and J by 0 bases, leaving 11 bases between them. Germline assignment: CDR1 MNHNY and CDR2 SVGAGI (reference sequence).

The CDR3 here is CASSKNRLLAGASTDTQYF. Written as DNA, the CDR3 is TGTGCCAGCAGTAAGAACCGACTTCTAGCGGGGGCCTCCACAGATACGCAGTATTTT. The rearrangement uses TRBV7-9 and TRBJ2-3, with 10 bases that match TRBD2. V lost 6 bases and J lost 2; bases outside the gene matches: 17. This CDR3 contains 19 residues. Per germline, CDR1 SEHNR and CDR2 FQNEAQ (reference sequence).

The chain recombines TRBV4-1 with TRBJ2-5, with D perhaps being TRBD1 or TRBD2 (5 bases each). CDR3 length: 14 residues. Germline-derived CDR1 and CDR2 are MGHRA and YSYEKL. Trimming pared 6 bases from V and 1 base from J, leaving 12 bases between. The CDR3: CASRRTGTQETQYF. The DNA for the CDR3 is TGCGCCAGCAGGCGAACCGGGACCCAAGAGACCCAGTACTTC.

CDR3 amino acids: CASSPGHTIAKNIQYF. In DNA, the CDR3 is TGTGCCAGCAGCCCTGGACATACCATAGCCAAAAACATTCAGTACTTC. V usage is TRBV9 and J usage is TRBJ2-4; weak D call: TRBD1 (5 bases). This CDR3 region has 16 residues. Per the germline V gene, CDR1 is SGDLS and CDR2 is YYNGEE. V dropped 4 bases and J dropped 0 bases, with 14 bases sitting between them.

The gene calls are TRBV18 and TRBJ1-2; D possibly corresponds to TRBD1 (5 bases). Germline values: CDR1 KGHSH, CDR2 LQKENI. The CDR3 runs to 12 residues. The V end was cut by 3 bases, the J end by 6 bases, with 8 bases between. CDR3 loop: CASSPGENGYTF. In nucleotides, the CDR3 is TGTGCCAGCTCACCGGGGGAAAATGGCTACACCTTC.

This clone was seen a handful of times. DNA of the CDR3: TGTGCCAGCAGTTTAGGGGCCCGGGGAAGCACTGAAGCTTTCTTT. Its protein is CASSLGARGSTEAFF. This chain connects TRBV27 to TRBJ1-1; D is possibly TRBD1 (5 bases). The CDR3 is made up of 15 amino acids. Germline CDR1 and CDR2: MNHEY and SMNVEV (reference sequence). Trimming took off 2 bases at V and 4 bases at J, with 14 bases between the two ends.

This clone turned up a few times. The chain carries TRBV5-1 and TRBJ2-7; tentative D call: TRBD2 (5 bases). Germline loops: CDR1 SGHRS, CDR2 YFSETQ. V was trimmed by 0 bases and J by 4 bases, leaving 20 bases between them. The CDR3 sequence is 17 residues long. CDR3 DNA: TGCGCCAGCAGCTTGGGAGCAGTGTCAATTCGGGGTTACGAGCAGTACTTC. Translation gives CASSLGAVSIRGYEQYF.

The rearrangement uses TRBV5-6 and TRBJ1-3; D is uncertain. With 4 bases removed from V and 0 bases from J, the gap between germline ends came to 8 bases. This CDR3 region has 14 residues. Germline-derived CDR1 and CDR2 are SGHDT and YYEEEE. For the CDR3, the DNA is TGTGCCAGCAGCCCGGCCACCTCTGGAAACACCATATATTTT. Amino acid sequence: CASSPATSGNTIYF.

This chain joins TRBV11-2 and TRBJ1-1; the match to TRBD1 covers 8 bases. The CDR3 loop spans 14 amino acids. Germline loops: CDR1 SGHAT, CDR2 FQNNGV. J was trimmed by 4 bases and V by 5 bases; bases with no gene match: 6. The CDR3 sequence is CASSISTGATEAFF. CDR3 coding DNA: TGTGCCAGCAGCATATCGACAGGGGCCACTGAAGCTTTCTTT. Looking up the rest from reference TRBV11-2 and TRBJ1-1 gives the full variable domain: EAGVAQSPRYKIIEKRQSVAFWCNPISGHATLYWYQQILGQGPKLLIQFQNNGVVDDSQLPKDRFSAERLKGVDSTLKIQPAKLEDSAVYLCASSISTGATEAFFGQGTRLTVV.

V usage is TRBV28 and J usage is TRBJ2-7; 14 bases are shared with TRBD2. The CDR3 contains 15 residues. Germline CDR1 reads MDHEN; CDR2 reads SYDVKM. Trimming cost V 4 bases and J 3 bases; bases outside gene matches: 2. CDR3 DNA sequence: TGTGCCAGCAGTTGGGGACTAGCGGGGGTCTACGAGCAGTACTTC. Amino acids: CASSWGLAGVYEQYF. The complete variable domain, with remaining parts taken from reference TRBV28 and TRBJ2-7, reads DVKVTQSSRYLVKRTGEKVFLECVQDMDHENMFWYRQDPGLGLRLIYFSYDVKMKEKGDIPEGYSVSREKKERFSLILESASTNQTSMYLCASSWGLAGVYEQYFGPGTRLTVT.

The chain links TRBV11-2 to TRBJ2-3, with TRBD2 matching over 14 bases. J lost 4 bases, V lost 5 bases, and 8 bases had no gene match. Germline V gene sequence: CDR1 SGHAT, CDR2 FQNNGV. The CDR3 sequence is 17 residues long. The CDR3 loop is CASSPTGTSGGADTQYF. The DNA of the CDR3 is TGTGCCAGCAGCCCAACCGGGACTAGCGGGGGTGCAGATACGCAGTATTTT.

In this sample, this clone turned up once. The CDR3 bases are TGTGCCAGCAGCTACCAAGGGGTTTCCGGACAGGCTTTCTTT. Translation gives CASSYQGVSGQAFF. This chain joins TRBV3-1 (or the pseudogene TRBV3-2) and TRBJ1-1; weak D call: TRBD1 (6 bases). Germline-derived CDR1 and CDR2 are LGHDT and YNNKEL (reference sequence). V gave up 5 bases and J gave up 11 bases, with 21 bases separating them. The CDR3 covers 14 residues.